Sequencing of this T cell receptor beta chain was carried out in a study of blood T cell repertoires in COVID-19. Generated by immunoSEQ multiplex PCR, the TCRdb table keeps only in-frame clones and is missing some. The sample yields under 300,000 clones, about 81% seen once. The CDR3 is made up of 15 amino acids. V dropped 0 bases and J dropped 6 bases, with 13 bases sitting between them. Germline CDR1 is SGDLS and CDR2 is YYNGEE. This sequence joins TRBV9 and TRBJ1-5, with D possibly TRBD1 on 5 matching bases. Source material: peripheral blood. This TCR came from a human donor with COVID-19, enrolled during active disease. The donor label of this sample is uncertain. CDR3 sequence: CASSVGGDKGQPQHF. The CDR3 DNA sequence: TGTGCCAGCAGCGTAGGGGGGGATAAGGGTCAGCCCCAGCATTTT.